This TCR beta chain was obtained from a study of cytomegalovirus exposure and HLA in healthy donors. Notes on the study in general: CMV serostatus was the sole immune exposure information available. In a later analysis, at a false discovery rate of 0.05, 17,000 or so TCR beta sequences were associated with HLA alleles. The study flagged some 170 TCR beta chains as cytomegalovirus-associated. Most of the CMV-associated TCR beta chains (in a later analysis) appeared to be HLA-restricted.

Primers for the PCR totalled 60 Vbeta and 13 Jbeta. Profiled with immunoSEQ multiplex PCR; TCRdb holds only in-frame clones, not every one. The sample carries around 100,000 clones, around three quarters recorded once. V was trimmed by 7 bases and J by 0 bases, leaving 10 bases between them. Germline CDR1 is MNHNY and CDR2 is SVGAGI (reference sequence). The CDR3 extends over 14 amino acids. A note on this clone: Its matching antigen is unknown.

The clonotype was recovered from a young woman in good health and CMV-seropositive. The chain joins TRBV6-6 to TRBJ1-5; D is uncertain. Sequenced: PBMCs. The chain's CDR3 is CASTQDPSNQPQHF. The CDR3 bases are TGTGCCAGCACTCAGGATCCTAGCAATCAGCCCCAGCATTTT.